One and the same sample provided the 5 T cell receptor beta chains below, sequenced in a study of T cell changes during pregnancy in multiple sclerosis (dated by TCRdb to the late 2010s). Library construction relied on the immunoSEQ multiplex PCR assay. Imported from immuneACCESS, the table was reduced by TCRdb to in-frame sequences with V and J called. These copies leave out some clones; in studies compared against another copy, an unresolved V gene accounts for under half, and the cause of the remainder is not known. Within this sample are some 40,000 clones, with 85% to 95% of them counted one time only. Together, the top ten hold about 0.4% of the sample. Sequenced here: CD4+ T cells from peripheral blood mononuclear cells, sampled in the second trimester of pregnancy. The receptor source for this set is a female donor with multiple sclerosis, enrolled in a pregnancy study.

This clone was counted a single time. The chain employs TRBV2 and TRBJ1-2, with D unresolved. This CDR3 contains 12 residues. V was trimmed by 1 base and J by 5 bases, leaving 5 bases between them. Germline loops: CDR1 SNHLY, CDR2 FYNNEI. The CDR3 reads CASSEGGYGYTF. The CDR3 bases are TGTGCCAGCAGTGAAGGCGGATATGGCTACACCTTC.

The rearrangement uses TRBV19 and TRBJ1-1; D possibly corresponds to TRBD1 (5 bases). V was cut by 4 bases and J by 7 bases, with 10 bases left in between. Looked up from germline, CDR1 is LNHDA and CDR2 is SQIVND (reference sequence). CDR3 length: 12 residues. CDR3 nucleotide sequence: TGTGCCAGTAGTACCAGGGTCCATGAAGCTTTCTTT. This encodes CASSTRVHEAFF.

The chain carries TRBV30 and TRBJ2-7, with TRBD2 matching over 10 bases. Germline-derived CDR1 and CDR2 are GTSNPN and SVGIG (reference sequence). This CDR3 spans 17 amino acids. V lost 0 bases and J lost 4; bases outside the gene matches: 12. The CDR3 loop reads CAWSVQELAGTRYEQYF. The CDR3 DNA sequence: TGTGCCTGGAGTGTACAAGAACTAGCGGGAACACGGTACGAGCAGTACTTC.

CDR3 sequence reads: CASSMQAQETQYF. In DNA, the CDR3 is TGTGCCAGTAGTATGCAGGCGCAAGAGACCCAGTACTTC. The chain combines TRBV19 with TRBJ2-5, with no clear D. With 3 bases removed from V and 2 bases from J, the gap between germline ends came to 7 bases. Germline CDR1 LNHDA, CDR2 SQIVND (reference sequence). This CDR3 has 13 amino acids.

CDR3: CASSGRGYSTDTQYF. The CDR3 nucleotides are TGCGCCAGCAGCGGGCGGGGATATAGCACAGATACGCAGTATTTT. The chain combines TRBV5-1 with TRBJ2-3; D might be TRBD2 (6 bases). Germline CDR1 is SGHRS and CDR2 is YFSETQ. V dropped 4 bases and J dropped 0 bases, with 12 bases sitting between them. This CDR3 comprises 15 residues.